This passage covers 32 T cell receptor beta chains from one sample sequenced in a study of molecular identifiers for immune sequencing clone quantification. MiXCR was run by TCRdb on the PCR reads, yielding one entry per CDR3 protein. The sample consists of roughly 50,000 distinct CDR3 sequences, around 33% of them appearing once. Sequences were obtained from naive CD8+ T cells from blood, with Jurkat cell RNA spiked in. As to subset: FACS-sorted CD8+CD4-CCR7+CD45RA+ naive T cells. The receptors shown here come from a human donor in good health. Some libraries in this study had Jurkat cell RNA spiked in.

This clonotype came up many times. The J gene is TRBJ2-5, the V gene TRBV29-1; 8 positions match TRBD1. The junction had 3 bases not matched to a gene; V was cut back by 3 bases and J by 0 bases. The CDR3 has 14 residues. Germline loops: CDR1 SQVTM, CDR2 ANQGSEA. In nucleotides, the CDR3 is TGCAGCGTTGACAGGGGGCCGTACCAAGAGACCCAGTACTTC. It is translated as CSVDRGPYQETQYF.

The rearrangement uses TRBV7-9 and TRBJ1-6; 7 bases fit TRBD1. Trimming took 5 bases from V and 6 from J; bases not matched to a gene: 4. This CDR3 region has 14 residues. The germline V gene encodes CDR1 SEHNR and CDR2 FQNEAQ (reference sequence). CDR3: CASSRGQLNSPLHF. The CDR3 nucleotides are TGTGCCAGCAGCCGGGGACAGCTTAATTCACCCCTCCACTTT.

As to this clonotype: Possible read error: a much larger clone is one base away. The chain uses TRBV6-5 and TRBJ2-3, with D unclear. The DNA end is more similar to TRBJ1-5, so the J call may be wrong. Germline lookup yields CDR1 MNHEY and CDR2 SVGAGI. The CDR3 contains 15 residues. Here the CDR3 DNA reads TGTGCCAGCAGTTACGAGCTAGCGGGAGCTGATACGCAGCATTTT. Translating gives CASSYELAGADTQHF.

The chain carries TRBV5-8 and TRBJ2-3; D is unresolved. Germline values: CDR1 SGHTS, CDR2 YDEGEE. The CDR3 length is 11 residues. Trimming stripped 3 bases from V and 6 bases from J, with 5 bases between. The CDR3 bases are TGTGCCAGCAGCTATGTGGATACGCAGTATTTT. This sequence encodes CASSYVDTQYF.

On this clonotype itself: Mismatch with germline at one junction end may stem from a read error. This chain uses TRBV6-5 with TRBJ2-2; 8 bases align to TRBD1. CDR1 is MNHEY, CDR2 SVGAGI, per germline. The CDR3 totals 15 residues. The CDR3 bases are TGTGCCAGCAGACCCCAGACAGGGGTCGCCGGGGAGCTCTTTTTT. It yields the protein CASRPQTGVAGELFF.

CDR3: CASRDGSKGELFF. The CDR3 region has the DNA TGTGCCAGCAGAGACGGGAGTAAGGGGGAGCTGTTTTTT. The chain links TRBV6-2 or TRBV6-3 to TRBJ2-2, with D possibly TRBD2 on 6 matching bases. The CDR3 consists of 13 residues. The ends were cut back, 6 bases at V and 8 bases at J, with 13 bases in the middle. From germline, CDR1 is MNHEY and CDR2 SVGEGT.

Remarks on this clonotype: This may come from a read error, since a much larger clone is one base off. The CDR3 here is CASSPASGPSHEQYF. The CDR3 nucleotides are TGTGCCAGCAGCCCCGCTAGCGGTCCGTCCCACGAGCAGTACTTC. J is TRBJ2-7 and V is TRBV9; 7 bases fit TRBD2. The germline gives CDR1 SGDLS, CDR2 YYNGEE. This CDR3 has 15 amino acids. J gave up 5 bases and V 4 bases, and 12 bases lay outside the gene matches.

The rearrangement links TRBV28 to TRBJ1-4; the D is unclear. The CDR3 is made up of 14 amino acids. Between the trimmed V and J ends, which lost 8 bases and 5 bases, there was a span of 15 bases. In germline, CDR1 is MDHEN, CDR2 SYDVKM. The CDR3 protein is CASATSSPNEKLFF. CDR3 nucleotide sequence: TGTGCCAGCGCCACATCTAGCCCGAATGAAAAACTGTTTTTT.

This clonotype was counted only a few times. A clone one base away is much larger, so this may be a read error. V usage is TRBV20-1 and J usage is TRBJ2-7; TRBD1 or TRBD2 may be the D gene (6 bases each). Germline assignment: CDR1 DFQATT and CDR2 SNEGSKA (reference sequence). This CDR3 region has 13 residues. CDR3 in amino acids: CSASGGPGYERYF. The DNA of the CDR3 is TGCAGTGCTAGTGGGGGGCCCGGCTACGAGCGGTACTTC.

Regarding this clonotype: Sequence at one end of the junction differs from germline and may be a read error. In nucleotides, the CDR3 is TGTGCCAGCGACACCGAGGCCGGGGTGCTGTTTTTT. It translates to CASDTEAGVLFF. The chain employs TRBV12-3 or TRBV12-4 and TRBJ2-2; tentative D call: TRBD2 (5 bases). This CDR3 has 12 residues.

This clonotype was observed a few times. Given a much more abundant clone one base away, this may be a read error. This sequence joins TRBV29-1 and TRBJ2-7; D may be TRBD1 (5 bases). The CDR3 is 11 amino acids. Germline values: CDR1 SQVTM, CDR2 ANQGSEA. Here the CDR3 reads CCVEFRDEQYF. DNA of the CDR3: TGCTGCGTTGAGTTCAGGGACGAGCAGTACTTC.

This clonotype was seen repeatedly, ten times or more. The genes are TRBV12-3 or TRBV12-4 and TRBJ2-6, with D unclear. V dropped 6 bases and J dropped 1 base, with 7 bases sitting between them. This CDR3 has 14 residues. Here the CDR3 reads CASRLQSGANVLTF. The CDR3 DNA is TGTGCCAGCAGATTGCAATCTGGGGCCAACGTCCTGACTTTC.

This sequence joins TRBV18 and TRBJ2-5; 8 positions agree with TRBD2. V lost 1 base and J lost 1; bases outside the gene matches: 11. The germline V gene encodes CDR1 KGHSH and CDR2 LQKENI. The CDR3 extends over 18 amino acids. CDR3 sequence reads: CASSPLSTPSGSQETQYF. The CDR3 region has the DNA TGTGCCAGCTCACCACTTTCGACTCCTAGCGGGTCCCAAGAGACCCAGTACTTC. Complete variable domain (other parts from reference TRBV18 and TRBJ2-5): NAGVMQNPRHLVRRRGQEARLRCSPMKGHSHVYWYRQLPEEGLKFMVYLQKENIIDESGMPKERFSAEFPKEGPSILRIQQVVRGDSAAYFCASSPLSTPSGSQETQYFGPGTRLLVL.

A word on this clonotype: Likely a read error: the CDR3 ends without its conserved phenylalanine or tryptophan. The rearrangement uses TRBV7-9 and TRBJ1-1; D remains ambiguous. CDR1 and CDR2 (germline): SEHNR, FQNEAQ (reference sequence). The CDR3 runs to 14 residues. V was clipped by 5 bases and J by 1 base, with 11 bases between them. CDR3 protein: CASSPPQKNTEAFL. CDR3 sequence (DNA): TGTGCCAGCAGCCCCCCGCAGAAGAACACTGAAGCTTTCCTT.

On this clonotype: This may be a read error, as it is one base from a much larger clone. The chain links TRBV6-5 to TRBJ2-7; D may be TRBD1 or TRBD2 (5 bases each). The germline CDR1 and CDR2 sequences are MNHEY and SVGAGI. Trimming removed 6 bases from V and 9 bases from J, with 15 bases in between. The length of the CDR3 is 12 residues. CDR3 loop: CASSRTRDGQYF. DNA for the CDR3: TGTGCCAGCAGCCGCACTAGGGACGGGCAGTACTTC.

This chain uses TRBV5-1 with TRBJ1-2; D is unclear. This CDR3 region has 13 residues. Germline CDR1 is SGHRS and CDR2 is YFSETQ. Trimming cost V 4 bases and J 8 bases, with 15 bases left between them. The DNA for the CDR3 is TGCGCCAGCAGCGGGGAGATCTCGCAGGGCTACACCTTC. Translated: CASSGEISQGYTF.

CDR3 protein: CASSPGTSIYEQFF. The DNA of the CDR3 is TGTGCCAGTAGTCCGGGGACTAGCATCTATGAGCAGTTCTTC. The chain links TRBV19 to TRBJ2-1; 9 bases line up with TRBD2. The CDR3 totals 14 residues. Trimming cost V 5 bases and J 8 bases; bases outside gene matches: 7. CDR1 and CDR2 (germline): LNHDA, SQIVND (reference sequence). Based on the CDR3 plus reference TRBV19 and TRBJ2-1, the full variable domain is DGGITQSPKYLFRKEGQNVTLSCEQNLNHDAMYWYRQDPGQGLRLIYYSQIVNDFQKGDIAEGYSVSREKKESFPLTVTSAQKNPTAFYLCASSPGTSIYEQFFGPGTRLTVL.

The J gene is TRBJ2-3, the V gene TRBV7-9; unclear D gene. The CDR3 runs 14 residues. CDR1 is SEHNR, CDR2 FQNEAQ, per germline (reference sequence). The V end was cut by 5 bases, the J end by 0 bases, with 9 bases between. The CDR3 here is CASSITSSTDTQYF. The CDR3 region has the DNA TGTGCCAGCAGCATCACATCTAGCACAGATACGCAGTATTTT.

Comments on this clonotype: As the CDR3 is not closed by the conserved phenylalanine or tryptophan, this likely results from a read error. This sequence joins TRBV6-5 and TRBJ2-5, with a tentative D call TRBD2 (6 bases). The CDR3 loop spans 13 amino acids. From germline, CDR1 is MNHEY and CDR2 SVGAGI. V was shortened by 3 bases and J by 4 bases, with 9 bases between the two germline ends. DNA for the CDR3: TGTGCCAGCAGTTATGGGGGGAGAGAGACCCAGTACATC. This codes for CASSYGGRETQYI.

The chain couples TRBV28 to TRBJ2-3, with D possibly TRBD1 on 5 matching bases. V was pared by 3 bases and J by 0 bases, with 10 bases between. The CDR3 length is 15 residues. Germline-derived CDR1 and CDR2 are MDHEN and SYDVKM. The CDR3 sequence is CASSFDSASTDTQYF. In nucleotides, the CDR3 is TGTGCCAGCAGTTTCGACAGTGCTAGCACAGATACGCAGTATTTT.

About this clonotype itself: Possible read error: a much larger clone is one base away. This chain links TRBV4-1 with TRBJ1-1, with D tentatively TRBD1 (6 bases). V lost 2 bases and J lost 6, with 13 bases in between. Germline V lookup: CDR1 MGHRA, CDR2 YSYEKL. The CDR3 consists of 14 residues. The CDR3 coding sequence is TGCGCCAGCAGCCAAAACAGGGCGGGCGCTGAAGCTTTCTTT. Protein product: CASSQNRAGAEAFF.

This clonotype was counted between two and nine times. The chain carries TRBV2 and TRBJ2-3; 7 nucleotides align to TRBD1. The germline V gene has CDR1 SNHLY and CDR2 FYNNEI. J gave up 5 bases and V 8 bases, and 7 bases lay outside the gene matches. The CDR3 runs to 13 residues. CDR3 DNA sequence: TGTGCCAGCCGGGACAGCGTTCGAGATACGCAGTATTTT. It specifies CASRDSVRDTQYF.

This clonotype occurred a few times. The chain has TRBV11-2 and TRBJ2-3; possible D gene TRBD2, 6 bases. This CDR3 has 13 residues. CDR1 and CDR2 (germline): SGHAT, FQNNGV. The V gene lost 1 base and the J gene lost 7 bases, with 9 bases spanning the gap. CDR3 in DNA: TGTGCCAGCAGCTTAGGGGGCGGGAATACGCAGTATTTT. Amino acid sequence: CASSLGGGNTQYF. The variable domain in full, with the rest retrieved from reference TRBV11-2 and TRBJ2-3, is EAGVAQSPRYKIIEKRQSVAFWCNPISGHATLYWYQQILGQGPKLLIQFQNNGVVDDSQLPKDRFSAERLKGVDSTLKIQPAKLEDSAVYLCASSLGGGNTQYFGPGTRLTVL.

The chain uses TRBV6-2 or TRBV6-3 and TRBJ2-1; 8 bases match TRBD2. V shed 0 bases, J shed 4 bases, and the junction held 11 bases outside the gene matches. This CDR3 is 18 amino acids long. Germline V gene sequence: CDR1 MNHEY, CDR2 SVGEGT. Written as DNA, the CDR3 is TGTGCCAGCAGTTACTCGATGAATCCGGGACTAGGATACAATGAGCAGTTCTTC. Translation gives CASSYSMNPGLGYNEQFF.

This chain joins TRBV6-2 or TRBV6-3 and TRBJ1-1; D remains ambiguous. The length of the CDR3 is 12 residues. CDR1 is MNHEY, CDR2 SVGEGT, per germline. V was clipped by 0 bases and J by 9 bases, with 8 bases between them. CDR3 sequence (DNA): TGTGCCAGCAGTTACTCGAGCTCCAAAGCTTTCTTT. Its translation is CASSYSSSKAFF.

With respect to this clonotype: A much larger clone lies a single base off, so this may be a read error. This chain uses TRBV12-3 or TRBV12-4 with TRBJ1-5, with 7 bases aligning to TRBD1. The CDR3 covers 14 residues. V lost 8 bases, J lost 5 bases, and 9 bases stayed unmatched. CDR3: CASCRDSGDQPQHF. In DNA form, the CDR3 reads TGTGCCAGCTGTAGGGACAGTGGTGATCAGCCCCAGCATTTT.

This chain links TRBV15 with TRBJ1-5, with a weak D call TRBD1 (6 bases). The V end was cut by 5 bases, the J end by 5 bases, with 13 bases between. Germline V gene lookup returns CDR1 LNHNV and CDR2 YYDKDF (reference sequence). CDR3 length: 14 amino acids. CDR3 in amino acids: CATSLGAAHQPQHF. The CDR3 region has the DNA TGTGCCACCAGCTTGGGGGCGGCGCATCAGCCCCAGCATTTT.

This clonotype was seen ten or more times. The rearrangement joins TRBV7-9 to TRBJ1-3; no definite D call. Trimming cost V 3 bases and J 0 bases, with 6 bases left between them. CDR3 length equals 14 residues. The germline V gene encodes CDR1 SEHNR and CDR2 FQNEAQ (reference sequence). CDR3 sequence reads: CASSLGSSGNTIYF. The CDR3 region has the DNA TGTGCCAGCAGCTTGGGGTCCTCTGGAAACACCATATATTTT.

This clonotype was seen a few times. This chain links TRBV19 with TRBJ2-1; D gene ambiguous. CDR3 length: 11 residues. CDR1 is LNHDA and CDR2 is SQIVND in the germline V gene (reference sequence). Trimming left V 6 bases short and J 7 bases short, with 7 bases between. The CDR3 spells CASSLANEQFF. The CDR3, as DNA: TGTGCCAGTAGCCTGGCAAATGAGCAGTTCTTC.

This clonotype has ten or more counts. In DNA form, the CDR3 reads TGTGCCAGCAGCCCCCGACAGGGCGGAAACACCATATATTTT. It translates to CASSPRQGGNTIYF. The chain is built from TRBV4-2 and TRBJ1-3, with TRBD1 matching over 7 bases. The trim removed 4 bases at V and 4 bases at J, leaving 4 bases unmatched. The CDR3 is 14 residues long. Germline assignment: CDR1 LGHNA and CDR2 YNFKEQ.

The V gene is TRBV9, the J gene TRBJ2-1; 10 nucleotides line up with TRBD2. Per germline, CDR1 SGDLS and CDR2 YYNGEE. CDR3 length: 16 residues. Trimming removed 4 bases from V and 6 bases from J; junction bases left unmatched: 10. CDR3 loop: CASSPRGLADCNEQFF. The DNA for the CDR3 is TGTGCCAGCAGCCCCCGTGGACTAGCGGACTGCAATGAGCAGTTCTTC. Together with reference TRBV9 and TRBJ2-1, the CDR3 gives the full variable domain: DSGVTQTPKHLITATGQRVTLRCSPRSGDLSVYWYQQSLDQGLQFLIQYYNGEERAKGNILERFSAQQFPDLHSELNLSSLELGDSALYFCASSPRGLADCNEQFFGPGTRLTVL.

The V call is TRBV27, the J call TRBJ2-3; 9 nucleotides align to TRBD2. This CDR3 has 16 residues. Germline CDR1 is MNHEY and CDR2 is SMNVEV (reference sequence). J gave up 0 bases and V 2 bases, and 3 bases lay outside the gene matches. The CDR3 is CASSLSGRTSTDTQYF. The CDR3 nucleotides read TGTGCCAGCAGTTTAAGCGGGAGGACTAGCACAGATACGCAGTATTTT.